This T cell receptor (beta chain) was profiled in a study of early T cells in non-severe SARS-CoV-2 infection. Across the whole study: Unsorted whole blood bulk RNA was sequenced, with unpaired chains.

Study-wide points: Anti-spike CD8 specificities were favored by VDJdb matching, whose results missed private and CD4 specificities.

In its sample, this clonotype was seen a few times. The antigen remains unidentified. TCRdb re-called the 5' RACE reads through MiXCR, storing one row per CDR3 protein. Among about 60,000 distinct CDR3 sequences, over 5% were seen once, and the ten largest hold roughly 7%. Germline V CDR1 and CDR2: MNHEY, SVGEGT. This CDR3 is built from 14 residues. V lost 7 bases and J 2 bases, leaving 12 bases between the germline ends. The source material was whole blood. The gene calls are TRBV6-2 or TRBV6-3 and TRBJ1-5, with D unresolved. The source of this sequence is an adult who was a healthcare worker with PCR-confirmed SARS-CoV-2 infection or an uninfected control (not recorded which). The CDR3 DNA is TGTGCCAGCAACCTCCGAGGCGGCAATCAGCCCCAGCATTTT. This translates into CASNLRGGNQPQHF.